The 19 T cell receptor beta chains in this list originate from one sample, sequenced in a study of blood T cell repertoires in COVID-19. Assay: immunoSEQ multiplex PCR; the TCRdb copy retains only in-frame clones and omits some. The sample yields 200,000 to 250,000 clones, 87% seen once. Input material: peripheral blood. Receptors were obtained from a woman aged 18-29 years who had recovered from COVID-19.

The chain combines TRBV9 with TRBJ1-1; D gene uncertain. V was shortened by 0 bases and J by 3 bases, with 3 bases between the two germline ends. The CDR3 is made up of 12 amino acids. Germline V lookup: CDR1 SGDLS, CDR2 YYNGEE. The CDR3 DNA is TGTGCCAGCAGCGTAGCAGACACTGAAGCTTTCTTT. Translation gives CASSVADTEAFF.

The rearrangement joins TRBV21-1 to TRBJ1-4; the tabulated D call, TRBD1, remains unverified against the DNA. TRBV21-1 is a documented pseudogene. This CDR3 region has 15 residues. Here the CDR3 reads CASSKIRDSHEKLFF. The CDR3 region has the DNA TGTGCCAGCAGCAAAATCCGGGACAGTCATGAAAAACTGTTTTTT.

Written as DNA, the CDR3 is TGTGCCAGAAAGACAGCTAACACCGGGGAGCTGTTTTTT. It specifies CARKTANTGELFF. This chain links TRBV2 with TRBJ2-2; D possibly corresponds to TRBD1 (5 bases). The ends were cut back, 9 bases at V and 2 bases at J, with 10 bases in the middle. The germline CDR1 and CDR2 sequences are SNHLY and FYNNEI. CDR3 length equals 13 residues.

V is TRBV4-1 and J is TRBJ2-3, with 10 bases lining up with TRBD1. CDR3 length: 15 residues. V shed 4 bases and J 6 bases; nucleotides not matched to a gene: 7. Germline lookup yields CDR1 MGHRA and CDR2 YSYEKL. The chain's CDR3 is CASSPRDRGGDTQYF. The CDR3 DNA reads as TGCGCCAGCAGCCCTCGGGACAGGGGAGGCGATACGCAGTATTTT.

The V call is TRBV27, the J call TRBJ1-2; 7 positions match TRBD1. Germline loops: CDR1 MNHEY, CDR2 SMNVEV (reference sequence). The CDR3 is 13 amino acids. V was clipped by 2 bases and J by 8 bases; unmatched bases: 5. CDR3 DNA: TGTGCCAGCAGTTTACGGGACAGTGGGGGCTACACCTTC. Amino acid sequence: CASSLRDSGGYTF.

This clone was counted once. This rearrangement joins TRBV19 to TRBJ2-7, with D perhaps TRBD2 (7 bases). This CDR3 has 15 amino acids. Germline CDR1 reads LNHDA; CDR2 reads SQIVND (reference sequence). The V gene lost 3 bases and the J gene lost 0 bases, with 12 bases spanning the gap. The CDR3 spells CASSMGGGSSYEQYF. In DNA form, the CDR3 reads TGTGCCAGTAGTATGGGGGGCGGGAGCTCCTACGAGCAGTACTTC.

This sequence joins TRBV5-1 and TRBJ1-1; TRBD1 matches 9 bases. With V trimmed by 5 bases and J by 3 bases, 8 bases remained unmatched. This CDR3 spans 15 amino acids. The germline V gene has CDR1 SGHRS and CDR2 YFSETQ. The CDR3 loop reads CASRTQGAWDTEAFF. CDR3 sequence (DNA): TGCGCCAGCAGGACACAGGGGGCTTGGGACACTGAAGCTTTCTTT.

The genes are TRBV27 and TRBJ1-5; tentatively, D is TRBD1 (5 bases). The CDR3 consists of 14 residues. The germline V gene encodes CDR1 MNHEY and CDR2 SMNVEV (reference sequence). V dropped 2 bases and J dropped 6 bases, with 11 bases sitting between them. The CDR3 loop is CASSLQGAGQPQHF. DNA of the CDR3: TGTGCCAGCAGTTTACAAGGGGCCGGTCAGCCCCAGCATTTT.

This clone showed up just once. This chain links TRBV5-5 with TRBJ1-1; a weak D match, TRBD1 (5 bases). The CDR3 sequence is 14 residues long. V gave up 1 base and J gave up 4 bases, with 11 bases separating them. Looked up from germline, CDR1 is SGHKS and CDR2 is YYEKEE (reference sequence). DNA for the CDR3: TGTGCCAGCAGCTTGAGTCTCCAGGGCACTGAAGCTTTCTTT. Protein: CASSLSLQGTEAFF.

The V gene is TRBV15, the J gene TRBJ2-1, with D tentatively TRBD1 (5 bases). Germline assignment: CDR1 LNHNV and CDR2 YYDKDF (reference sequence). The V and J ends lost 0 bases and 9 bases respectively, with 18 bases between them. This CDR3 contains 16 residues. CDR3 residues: CATSRDRWQGTGEQFF. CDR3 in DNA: TGTGCCACCAGCAGAGATCGTTGGCAGGGAACGGGTGAGCAGTTCTTC.

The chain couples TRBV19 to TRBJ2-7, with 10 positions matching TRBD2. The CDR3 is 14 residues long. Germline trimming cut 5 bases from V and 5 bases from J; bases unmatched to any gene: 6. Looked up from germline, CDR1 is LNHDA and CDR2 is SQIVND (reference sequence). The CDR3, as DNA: TGTGCCAGTAGTTATAGCGGGAGGAACCACGAGCAGTACTTC. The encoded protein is CASSYSGRNHEQYF.

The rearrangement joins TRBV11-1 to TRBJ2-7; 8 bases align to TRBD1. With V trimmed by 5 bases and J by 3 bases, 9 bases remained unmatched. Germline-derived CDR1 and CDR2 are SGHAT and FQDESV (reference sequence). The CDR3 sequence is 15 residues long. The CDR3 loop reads CASSPYGQGNYEQYF. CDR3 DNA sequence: TGTGCCAGCAGCCCATATGGACAGGGCAACTACGAGCAGTACTTC.

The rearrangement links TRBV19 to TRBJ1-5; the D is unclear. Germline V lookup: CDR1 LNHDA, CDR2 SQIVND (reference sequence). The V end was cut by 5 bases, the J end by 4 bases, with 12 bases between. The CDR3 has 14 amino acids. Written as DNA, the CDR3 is TGTGCCAGTAGTCCTCGGTCGAGGAATCAGCCCCAGCATTTT. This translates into CASSPRSRNQPQHF.

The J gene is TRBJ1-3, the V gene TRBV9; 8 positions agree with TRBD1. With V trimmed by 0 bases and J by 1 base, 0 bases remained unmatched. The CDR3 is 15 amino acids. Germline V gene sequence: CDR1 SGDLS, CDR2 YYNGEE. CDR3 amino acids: CASSVGTGSGNTIYF. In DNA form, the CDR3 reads TGTGCCAGCAGCGTAGGGACAGGGTCTGGAAACACCATATATTTT.

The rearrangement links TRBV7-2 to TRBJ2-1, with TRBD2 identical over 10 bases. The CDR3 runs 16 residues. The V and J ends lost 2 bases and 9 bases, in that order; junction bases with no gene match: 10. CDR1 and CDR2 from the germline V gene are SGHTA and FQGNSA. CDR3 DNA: TGTGCCAGCAGCTTACACCTAGCGGGAGTTTTCGGTGAGCAGTTCTTC. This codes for CASSLHLAGVFGEQFF. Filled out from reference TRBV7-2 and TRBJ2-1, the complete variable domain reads GAGVSQSPSNKVTEKGKDVELRCDPISGHTALYWYRQSLGQGLEFLIYFQGNSAPDKSGLPSDRFSAERTGGSVSTLTIQRTQQEDSAVYLCASSLHLAGVFGEQFFGPGTRLTVL.

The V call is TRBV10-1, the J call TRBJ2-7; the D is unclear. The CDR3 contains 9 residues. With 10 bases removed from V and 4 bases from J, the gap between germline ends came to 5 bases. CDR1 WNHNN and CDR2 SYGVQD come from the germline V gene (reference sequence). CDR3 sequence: CAIRYEQYF. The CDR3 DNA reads TGCGCCATCCGGTACGAGCAGTACTTC.

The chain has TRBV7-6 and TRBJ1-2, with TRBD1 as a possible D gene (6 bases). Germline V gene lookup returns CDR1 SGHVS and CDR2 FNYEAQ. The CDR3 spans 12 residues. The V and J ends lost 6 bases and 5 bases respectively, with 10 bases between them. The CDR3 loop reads CASSSGDYGYTF. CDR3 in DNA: TGTGCCAGCAGTTCAGGGGATTATGGCTACACCTTC.

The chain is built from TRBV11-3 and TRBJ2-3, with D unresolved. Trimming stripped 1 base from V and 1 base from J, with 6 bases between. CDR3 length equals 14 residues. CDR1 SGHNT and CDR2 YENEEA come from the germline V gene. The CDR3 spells CASSLGGGTDTQYF. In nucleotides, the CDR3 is TGTGCCAGCAGCTTAGGAGGTGGCACAGATACGCAGTATTTT.

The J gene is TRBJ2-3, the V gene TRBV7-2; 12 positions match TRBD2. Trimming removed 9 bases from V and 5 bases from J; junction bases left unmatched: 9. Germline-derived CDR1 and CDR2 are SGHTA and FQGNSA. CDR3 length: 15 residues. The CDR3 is CASGLLAGGGDTQYF. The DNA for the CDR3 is TGTGCCAGTGGCCTACTAGCGGGAGGTGGAGATACGCAGTATTTT.